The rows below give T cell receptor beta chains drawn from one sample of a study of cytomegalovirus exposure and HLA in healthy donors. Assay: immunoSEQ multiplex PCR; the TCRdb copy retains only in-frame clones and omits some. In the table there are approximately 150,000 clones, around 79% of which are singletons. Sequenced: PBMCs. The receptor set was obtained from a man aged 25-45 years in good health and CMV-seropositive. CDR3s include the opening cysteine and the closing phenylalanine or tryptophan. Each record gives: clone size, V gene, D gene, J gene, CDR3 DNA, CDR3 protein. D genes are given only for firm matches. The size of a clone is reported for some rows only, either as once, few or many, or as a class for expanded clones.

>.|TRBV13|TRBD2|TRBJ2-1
TGTGCCAGCAGCCTAGCGGGAGGGTCCTTAAGCTCCTACAATGAGCAGTTCTTC
CASSLAGGSLSSYNEQFF
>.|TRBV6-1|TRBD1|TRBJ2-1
TGTGCCAGCAGTGTGGACAGGGGGATTTACAATGAGCAGTTCTTC
CASSVDRGIYNEQFF
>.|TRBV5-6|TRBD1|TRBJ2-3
TGTGCCAGCAGCCCAGACACGGACAGGGCGAGCACAGATACGCAGTATTTT
CASSPDTDRASTDTQYF
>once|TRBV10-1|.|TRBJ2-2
TGCGCCAGCAGTGAGTCAGGGGCAGGCGGGGAGCTGTTTTTT
CASSESGAGGELFF
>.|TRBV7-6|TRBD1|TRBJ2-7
TGTGCCAGCAGCCCTGACAGGGTCTACGAGCAGTACTTC
CASSPDRVYEQYF
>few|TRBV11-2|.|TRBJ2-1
TGTGCCAGCAGCCGGGAATTCAATGAGCAGTTCTTC
CASSREFNEQFF
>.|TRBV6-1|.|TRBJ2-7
TGTGCCAGCAGTGTGCTCCGAGCCGGGTCCGAGCAGTACTTC
CASSVLRAGSEQYF
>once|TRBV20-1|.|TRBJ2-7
TGCAGTGCTTTGTTATCCTACGAGCAGTACTTC
CSALLSYEQYF
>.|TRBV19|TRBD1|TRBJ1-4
TGTGCCAGTATGGGACAGGTCTCATGGGAAGAGAAAAAACTGTTTTTT
CASMGQVSWEEKKLFF
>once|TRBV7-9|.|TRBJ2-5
TGTGCCAGCAGCCCCCACAGGGCCGCACAAGAGACCCAGTACTTC
CASSPHRAAQETQYF
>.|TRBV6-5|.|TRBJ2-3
TGTGCCAGCAGTTATCTAACGCTCACAGATACGCAGTATTTT
CASSYLTLTDTQYF
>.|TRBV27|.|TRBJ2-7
TGTGCCAGCAGTTTATCGTACGGGACAAGCTCCTACGAGCAGTACTTC
CASSLSYGTSSYEQYF
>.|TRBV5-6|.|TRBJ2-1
TGTGCCAGCAGCTTGGTCGTAGTCCTCAATGAGCAGTTCTTC
CASSLVVVLNEQFF
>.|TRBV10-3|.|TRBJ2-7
TGTGCCATCAGTGATCACTCTTACGAGCAGTACTTC
CAISDHSYEQYF
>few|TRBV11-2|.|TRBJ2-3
TGTGCCAGCAGCAAAAGGGTAGCGGAGCTTTCCACAGATACGCAGTATTTT
CASSKRVAELSTDTQYF
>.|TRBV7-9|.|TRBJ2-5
TGTGCCAGCAGCTTAGCAACAGGGCGGGAGACCCAGTACTTC
CASSLATGRETQYF
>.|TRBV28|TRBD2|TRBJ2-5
TGTGCCAGTGGGTCGGGGGGGGTAGAGACCCAGTACTTC
CASGSGGVETQYF
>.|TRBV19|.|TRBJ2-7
TGTGCCAGTAGTATGCGGGGGCCCAGCTCCTACGAGCAGTACTTC
CASSMRGPSSYEQYF
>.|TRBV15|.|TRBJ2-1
TGTGCCACCAGCCTGTACAATGAGCAGTTCTTC
CATSLYNEQFF
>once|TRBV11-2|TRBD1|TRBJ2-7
TGTGCCAGCAGCTTAGGGACAGGCGGATTGCGCTCCTACGAGCAGTACTTC
CASSLGTGGLRSYEQYF
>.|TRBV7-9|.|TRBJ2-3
TGTGCCAGCAGCTTAGAGGCAGGGGGGTCGAATACGCAGTATTTT
CASSLEAGGSNTQYF
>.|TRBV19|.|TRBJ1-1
TGTGCCAGTAGAGGACAGCTCAACACTGAAGCTTTCTTT
CASRGQLNTEAFF
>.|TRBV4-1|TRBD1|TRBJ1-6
TGCGCCAGCAGCCTCGAGGGGGCGTTTAATTCACCCCTCCACTTT
CASSLEGAFNSPLHF
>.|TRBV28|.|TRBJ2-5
TGTGCCAGCAGTCGGGGGAATAAAGAGACCCAGTACTTC
CASSRGNKETQYF
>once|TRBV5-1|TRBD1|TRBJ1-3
TGCGCCAGCAGCTTGGAGGGCCAGGGGGCGAACACCATATATTTT
CASSLEGQGANTIYF
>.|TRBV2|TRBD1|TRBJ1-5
TGTGCCAGCAGTATTACAGGGGTCAATCAGCCCCAGCATTTT
CASSITGVNQPQHF
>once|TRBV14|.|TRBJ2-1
TGTGCCAGCAGCCAATACATAAACAATGAGCAGTTCTTC
CASSQYINNEQFF
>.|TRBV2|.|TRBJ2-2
TGTGCCAGCAGTGTTTATACCGGGGAGCTGTTTTTT
CASSVYTGELFF
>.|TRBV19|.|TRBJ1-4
TGTGCCAGTAGTGTCGCCCGAGGGTCGGGGGAAAAACTGTTTTTT
CASSVARGSGEKLFF
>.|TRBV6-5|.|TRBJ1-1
TGTGCCAGCAATTATTCCCCCTGGGGGGGGACTGAAGCTTTCTTT
CASNYSPWGGTEAFF
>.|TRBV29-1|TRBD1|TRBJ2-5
TGCAGCGTTGACCTCGACAGGGGGGATCCTGAGACCCAGTACTTC
CSVDLDRGDPETQYF
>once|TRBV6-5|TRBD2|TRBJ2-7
TGTGCCAGCAGTTGGACTAGCGGGACCAAATACGAGCAGTACTTC
CASSWTSGTKYEQYF
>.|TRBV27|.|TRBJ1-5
TGTGCCAGCAGTTTACGACAGACTAATCAGCCCCAGCATTTT
CASSLRQTNQPQHF
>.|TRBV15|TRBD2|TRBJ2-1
TGTGCCACCAGCCCCGGATTCCGGGGAGGGAATGAGCAGTTCTTC
CATSPGFRGGNEQFF
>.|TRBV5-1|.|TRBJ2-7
TGCGCCAGCAGCTCTAACAGGTACGAGCAGTACTTC
CASSSNRYEQYF
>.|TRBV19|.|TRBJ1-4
TGTGCCAGTAGTATAGGAGGGGAGGCAGTTAATGAAAAACTGTTTTTT
CASSIGGEAVNEKLFF
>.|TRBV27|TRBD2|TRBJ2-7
TGTGCCAGCAGTTTATTCGCCAGCGGGGGGTTCGAGCAGTACTTC
CASSLFASGGFEQYF
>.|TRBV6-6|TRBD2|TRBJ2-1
TGTGCCAGCAGTAAGGCGGGACTAGCGGGAGAGCAGTTCTTC
CASSKAGLAGEQFF
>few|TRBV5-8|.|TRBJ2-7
TGTGCCAGCAGCTTAGGGAGACTGTGGAGCGAGCAGTACTTC
CASSLGRLWSEQYF
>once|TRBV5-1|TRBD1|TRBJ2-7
TGCGCCAGCAGCACCATCGGACAGGCGTACGAGCAGTACTTC
CASSTIGQAYEQYF
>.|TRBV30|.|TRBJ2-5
TGTGCCTGGAGTTTGAGCCAAGAGACCCAGTACTTC
CAWSLSQETQYF
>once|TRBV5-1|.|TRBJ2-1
TGCGCCAGCAACCGGGGAGATGAGCAGTTCTTC
CASNRGDEQFF
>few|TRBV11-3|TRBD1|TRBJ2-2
TGTGCCAGCAGCTCTTCAGGGGGCCGGGGAGCCGGGGAGCTGTTTTTT
CASSSSGGRGAGELFF
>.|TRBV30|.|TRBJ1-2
TGTGCCTGGAGCGGCGACTCAGGGGATGGCTACACCTTC
CAWSGDSGDGYTF
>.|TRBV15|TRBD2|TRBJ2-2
TGTGCCACCAGCAGAGGGACTAGCGGGGGTGCCGGGGAGCTGTTTTTT
CATSRGTSGGAGELFF